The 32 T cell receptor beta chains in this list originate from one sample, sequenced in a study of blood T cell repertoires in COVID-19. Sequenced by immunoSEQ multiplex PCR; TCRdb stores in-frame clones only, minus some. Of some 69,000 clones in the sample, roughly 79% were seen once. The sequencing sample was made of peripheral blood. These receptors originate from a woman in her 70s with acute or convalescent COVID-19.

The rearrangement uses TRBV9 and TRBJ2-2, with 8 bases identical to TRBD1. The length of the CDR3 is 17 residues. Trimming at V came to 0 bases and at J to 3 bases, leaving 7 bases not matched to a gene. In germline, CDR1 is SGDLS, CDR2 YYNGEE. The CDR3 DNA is TGTGCCAGCAGCGTAGCTTGGGCAGGGGGCCACACCGGGGAGCTGTTTTTT. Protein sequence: CASSVAWAGGHTGELFF.

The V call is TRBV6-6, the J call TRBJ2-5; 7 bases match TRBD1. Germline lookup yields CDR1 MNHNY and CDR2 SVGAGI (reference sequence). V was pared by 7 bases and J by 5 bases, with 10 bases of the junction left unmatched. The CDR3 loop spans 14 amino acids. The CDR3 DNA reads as TGTGCCAGCACCACCGGGCCACAGGGGGAGACCCAGTACTTC. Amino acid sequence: CASTTGPQGETQYF.

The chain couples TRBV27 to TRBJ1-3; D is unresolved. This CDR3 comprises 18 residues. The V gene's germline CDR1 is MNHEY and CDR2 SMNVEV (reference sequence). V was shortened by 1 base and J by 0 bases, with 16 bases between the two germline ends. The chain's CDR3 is CASSLFPPGPDSGNTIYF. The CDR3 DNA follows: TGTGCCAGCAGTTTATTCCCTCCAGGCCCAGACTCTGGAAACACCATATATTTT.

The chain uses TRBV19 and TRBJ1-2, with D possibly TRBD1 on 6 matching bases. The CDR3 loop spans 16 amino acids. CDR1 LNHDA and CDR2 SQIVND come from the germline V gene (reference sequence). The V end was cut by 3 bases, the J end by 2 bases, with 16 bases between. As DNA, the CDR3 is TGTGCCAGTAGTATTAAGACAGGAAGGAAAAACTATGGCTACACCTTC. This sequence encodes CASSIKTGRKNYGYTF.

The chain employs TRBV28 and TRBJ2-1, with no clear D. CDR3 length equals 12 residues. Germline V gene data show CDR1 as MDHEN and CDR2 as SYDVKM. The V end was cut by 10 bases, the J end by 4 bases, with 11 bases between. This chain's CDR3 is CAIRTVYNEQFF. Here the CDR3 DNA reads TGTGCCATCAGAACGGTTTACAATGAGCAGTTCTTC.

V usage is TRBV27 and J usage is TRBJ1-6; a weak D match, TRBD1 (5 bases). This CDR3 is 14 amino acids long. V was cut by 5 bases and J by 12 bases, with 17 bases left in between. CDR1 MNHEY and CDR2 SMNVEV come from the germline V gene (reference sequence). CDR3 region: CASSPGLRTEPLHF. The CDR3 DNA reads TGTGCCAGCAGTCCGGGACTCAGGACTGAACCCCTCCACTTT.

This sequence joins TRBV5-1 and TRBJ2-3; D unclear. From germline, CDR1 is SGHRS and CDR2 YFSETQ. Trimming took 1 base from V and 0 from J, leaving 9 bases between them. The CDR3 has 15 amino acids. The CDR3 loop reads CASSLIQTSTDTQYF. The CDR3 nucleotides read TGCGCCAGCAGCTTGATCCAGACTAGCACAGATACGCAGTATTTT.

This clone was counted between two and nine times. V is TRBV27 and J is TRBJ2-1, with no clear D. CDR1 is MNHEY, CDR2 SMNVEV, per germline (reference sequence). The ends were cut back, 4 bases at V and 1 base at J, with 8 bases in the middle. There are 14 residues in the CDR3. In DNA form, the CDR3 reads TGTGCCAGCAGTTGGTCGGTTTCCTACAATGAGCAGTTCTTC. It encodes CASSWSVSYNEQFF.

The CDR3 DNA follows: TGTGCCAGCAGGCAAGACAGGGGGCATGGCTACACCTTC. It encodes CASRQDRGHGYTF. The V gene is TRBV12-3 or TRBV12-4, the J gene TRBJ1-2, with TRBD1 matching 10 bases. J lost 6 bases, V lost 6 bases, and 4 bases had no gene match. The CDR3 loop spans 13 amino acids.

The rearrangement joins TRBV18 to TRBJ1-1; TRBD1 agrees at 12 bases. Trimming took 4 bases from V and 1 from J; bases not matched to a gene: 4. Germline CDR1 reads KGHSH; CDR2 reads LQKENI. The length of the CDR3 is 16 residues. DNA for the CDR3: TGTGCCAGCTCACGACAGGGACAGGGGGCGAACACTGAAGCTTTCTTT. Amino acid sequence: CASSRQGQGANTEAFF. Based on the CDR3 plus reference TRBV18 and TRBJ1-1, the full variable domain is NAGVMQNPRHLVRRRGQEARLRCSPMKGHSHVYWYRQLPEEGLKFMVYLQKENIIDESGMPKERFSAEFPKEGPSILRIQQVVRGDSAAYFCASSRQGQGANTEAFFGQGTRLTVV.

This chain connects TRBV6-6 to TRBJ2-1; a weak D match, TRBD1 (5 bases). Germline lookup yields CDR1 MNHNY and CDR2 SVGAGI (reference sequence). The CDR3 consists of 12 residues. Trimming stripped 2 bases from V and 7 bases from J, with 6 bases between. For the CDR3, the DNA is TGTGCCAGCAGTTACGGGGCTAATGAGCAGTTCTTC. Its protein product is CASSYGANEQFF.

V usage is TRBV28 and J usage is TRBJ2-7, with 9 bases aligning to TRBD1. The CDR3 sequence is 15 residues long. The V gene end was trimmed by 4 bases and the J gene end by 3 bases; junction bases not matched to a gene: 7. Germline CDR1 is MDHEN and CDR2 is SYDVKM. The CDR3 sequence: CASSSSGTGLYEQYF. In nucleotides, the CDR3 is TGTGCCAGCAGTTCATCCGGGACAGGGCTCTACGAGCAGTACTTC.

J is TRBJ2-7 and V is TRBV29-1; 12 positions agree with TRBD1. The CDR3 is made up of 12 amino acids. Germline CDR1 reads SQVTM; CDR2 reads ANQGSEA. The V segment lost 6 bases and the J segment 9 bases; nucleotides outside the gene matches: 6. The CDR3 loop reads CSVVGQGAVQYF. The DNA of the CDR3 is TGCAGCGTGGTGGGACAGGGGGCGGTGCAGTACTTC.

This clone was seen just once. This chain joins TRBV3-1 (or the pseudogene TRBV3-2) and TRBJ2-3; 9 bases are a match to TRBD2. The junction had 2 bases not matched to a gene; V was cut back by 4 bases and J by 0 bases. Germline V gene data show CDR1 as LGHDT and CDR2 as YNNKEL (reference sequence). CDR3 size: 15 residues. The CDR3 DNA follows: TGTGCCAGCAGCCCGACTAGCGGAAGCACAGATACGCAGTATTTT. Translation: CASSPTSGSTDTQYF.

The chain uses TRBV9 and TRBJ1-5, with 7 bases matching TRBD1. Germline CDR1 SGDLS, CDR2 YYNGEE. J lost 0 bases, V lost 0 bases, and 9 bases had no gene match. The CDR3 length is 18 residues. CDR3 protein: CASSVATRDSYSNQPQHF. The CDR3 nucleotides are TGTGCCAGCAGCGTAGCTACAAGGGACAGTTATAGCAATCAGCCCCAGCATTTT.

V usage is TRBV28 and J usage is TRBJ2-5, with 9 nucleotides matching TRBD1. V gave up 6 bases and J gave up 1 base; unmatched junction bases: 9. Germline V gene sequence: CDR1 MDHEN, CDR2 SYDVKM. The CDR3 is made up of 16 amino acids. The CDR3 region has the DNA TGTGCCAGCAGCAGACAGGACAGGGGACCCCAAGAGACCCAGTACTTC. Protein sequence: CASSRQDRGPQETQYF. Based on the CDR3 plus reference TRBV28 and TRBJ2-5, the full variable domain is DVKVTQSSRYLVKRTGEKVFLECVQDMDHENMFWYRQDPGLGLRLIYFSYDVKMKEKGDIPEGYSVSREKKERFSLILESASTNQTSMYLCASSRQDRGPQETQYFGPGTRLLVL.

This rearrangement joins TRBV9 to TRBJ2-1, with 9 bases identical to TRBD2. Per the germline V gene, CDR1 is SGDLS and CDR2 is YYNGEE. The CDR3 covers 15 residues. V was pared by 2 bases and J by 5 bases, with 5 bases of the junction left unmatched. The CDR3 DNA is TGTGCCAGCAGCGTGACTAGCGGAGAGAACAATGAGCAGTTCTTC. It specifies CASSVTSGENNEQFF.

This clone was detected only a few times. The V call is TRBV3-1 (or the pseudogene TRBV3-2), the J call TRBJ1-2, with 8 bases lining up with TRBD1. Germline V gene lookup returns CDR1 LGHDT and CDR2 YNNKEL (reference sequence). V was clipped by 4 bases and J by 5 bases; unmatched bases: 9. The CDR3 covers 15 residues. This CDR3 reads CASSRAGQEKYGYTF. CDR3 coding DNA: TGTGCCAGCAGCCGAGCGGGACAGGAGAAGTATGGCTACACCTTC.

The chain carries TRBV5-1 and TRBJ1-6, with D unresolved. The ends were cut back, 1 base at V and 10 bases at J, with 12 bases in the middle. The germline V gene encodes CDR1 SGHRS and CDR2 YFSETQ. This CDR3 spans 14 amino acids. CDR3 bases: TGCGCCAGCAGCTTGTCGTCAGGAGGGTCACCCCTCCACTTT. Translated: CASSLSSGGSPLHF.

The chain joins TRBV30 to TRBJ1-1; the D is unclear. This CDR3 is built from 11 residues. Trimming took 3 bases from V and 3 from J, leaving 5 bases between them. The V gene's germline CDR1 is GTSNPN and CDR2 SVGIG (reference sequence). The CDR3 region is CAWRRDTEAFF. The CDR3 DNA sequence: TGTGCCTGGAGACGGGACACTGAAGCTTTCTTT.

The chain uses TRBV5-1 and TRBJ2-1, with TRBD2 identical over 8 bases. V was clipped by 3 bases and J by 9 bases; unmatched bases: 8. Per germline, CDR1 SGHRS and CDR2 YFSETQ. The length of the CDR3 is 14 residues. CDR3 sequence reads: CASSSEAGEGEQFF. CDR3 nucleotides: TGCGCCAGCAGCTCCGAAGCGGGAGAGGGTGAGCAGTTCTTC.

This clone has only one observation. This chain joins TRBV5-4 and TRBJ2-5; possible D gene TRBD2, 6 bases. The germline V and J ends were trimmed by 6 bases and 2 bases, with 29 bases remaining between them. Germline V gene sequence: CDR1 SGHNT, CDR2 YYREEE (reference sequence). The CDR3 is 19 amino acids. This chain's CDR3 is CASNSHHNLGFRGQETQYF. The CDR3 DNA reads TGTGCCAGCAACTCCCACCATAACCTTGGGTTTCGGGGGCAAGAGACCCAGTACTTC.

In DNA form, the CDR3 reads TGCAGTGCTTGGACAGGGCGGGCTTTCTTT. Encoded protein: CSAWTGRAFF. This chain joins TRBV20-1 and TRBJ1-1; the match to TRBD1 covers 8 bases. Germline-derived CDR1 and CDR2 are DFQATT and SNEGSKA (reference sequence). After removal of 5 bases from V and 11 bases from J, the junction contained 4 bases not matched to a gene. This CDR3 spans 10 amino acids.

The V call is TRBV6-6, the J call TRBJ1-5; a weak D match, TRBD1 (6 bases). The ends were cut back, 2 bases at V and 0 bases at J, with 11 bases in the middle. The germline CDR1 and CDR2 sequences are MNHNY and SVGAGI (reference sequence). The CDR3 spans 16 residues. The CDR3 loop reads CASSYGDTYSNQPQHF. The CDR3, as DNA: TGTGCCAGCAGTTACGGGGACACATATAGCAATCAGCCCCAGCATTTT.

CDR3 sequence (DNA): TGTGCCAGCAGCATGGGGACAGCTAATCAGCCCCAGCATTTT. The encoded protein is CASSMGTANQPQHF. The chain links TRBV7-9 to TRBJ1-5, with 7 bases matching TRBD1. The V segment lost 5 bases and the J segment 4 bases; nucleotides outside the gene matches: 5. The CDR3 is 14 residues long. The germline V gene has CDR1 SEHNR and CDR2 FQNEAQ (reference sequence).

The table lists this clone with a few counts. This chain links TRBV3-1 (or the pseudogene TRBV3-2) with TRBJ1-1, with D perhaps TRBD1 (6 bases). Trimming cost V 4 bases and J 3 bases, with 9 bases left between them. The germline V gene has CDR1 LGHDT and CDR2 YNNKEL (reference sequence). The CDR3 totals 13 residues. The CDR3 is CASSPYRDTEAFF. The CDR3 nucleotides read TGTGCCAGCAGCCCCTACAGGGACACTGAAGCTTTCTTT.

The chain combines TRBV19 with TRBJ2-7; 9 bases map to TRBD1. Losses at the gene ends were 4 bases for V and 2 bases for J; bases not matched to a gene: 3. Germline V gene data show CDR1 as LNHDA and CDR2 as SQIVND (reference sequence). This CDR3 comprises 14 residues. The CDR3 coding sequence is TGTGCCAGTAGTAGCCGGGACAGGGCCTACGAGCAGTACTTC. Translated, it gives CASSSRDRAYEQYF.

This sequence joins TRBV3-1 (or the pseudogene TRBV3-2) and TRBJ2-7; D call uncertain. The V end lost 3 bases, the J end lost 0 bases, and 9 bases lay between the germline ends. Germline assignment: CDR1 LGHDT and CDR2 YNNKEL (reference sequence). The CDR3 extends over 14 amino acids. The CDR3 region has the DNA TGTGCCAGCAGCCACTCTAGGAGCTCCTACGAGCAGTACTTC. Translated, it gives CASSHSRSSYEQYF.

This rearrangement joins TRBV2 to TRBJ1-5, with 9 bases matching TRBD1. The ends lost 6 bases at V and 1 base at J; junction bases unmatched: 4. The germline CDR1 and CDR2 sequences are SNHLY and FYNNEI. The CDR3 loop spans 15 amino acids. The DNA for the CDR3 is TGTGCCAGCAGGAAACAGGGGGCGAGCAATCAGCCCCAGCATTTT. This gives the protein CASRKQGASNQPQHF.

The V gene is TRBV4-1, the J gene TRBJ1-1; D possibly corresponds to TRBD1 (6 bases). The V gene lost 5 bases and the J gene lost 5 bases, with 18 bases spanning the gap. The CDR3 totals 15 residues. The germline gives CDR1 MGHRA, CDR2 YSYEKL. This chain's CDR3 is CASSFQGQVGTEAFF. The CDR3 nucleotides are TGCGCCAGCAGCTTCCAGGGGCAGGTAGGGACTGAAGCTTTCTTT.

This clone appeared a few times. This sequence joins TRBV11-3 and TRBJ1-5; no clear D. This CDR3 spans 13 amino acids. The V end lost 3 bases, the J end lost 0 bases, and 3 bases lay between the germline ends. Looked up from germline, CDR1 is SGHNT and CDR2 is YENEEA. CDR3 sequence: CASSLSSNQPQHF. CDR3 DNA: TGTGCCAGCAGCTTGAGTAGCAATCAGCCCCAGCATTTT.

CDR3 nucleotides: TGTGCCAGCAGTTTACGGAGAGCTGGAAACACCATATATTTT. Its translation: CASSLRRAGNTIYF. This chain connects TRBV27 to TRBJ1-3; D uncertain. Per germline, CDR1 MNHEY and CDR2 SMNVEV (reference sequence). With 2 bases removed from V and 2 bases from J, the gap between germline ends came to 7 bases. The CDR3 loop spans 14 amino acids.